The 18 T cell receptor beta chains below come from one sample, sequenced in a study of blood T cells in healthy people across ages. It was with a sample-barcoded 5' primer and a J-beta primer mix that a second PCR of roughly 7 to 12 cycles was run. MiXCR was run by TCRdb on the 5' RACE reads, yielding one entry per CDR3 protein. The sample lists hundreds of thousands of distinct CDR3 sequences; 40% to 50% were seen once. Sequenced sample: blood. The receptors stem from a man in his 60s in good health.

This clonotype has just a few counts. The chain carries TRBV6-6 and TRBJ2-5; D gene ambiguous. The CDR3 is 11 residues long. V lost 6 bases and J lost 5, with 7 bases in between. The germline V gene has CDR1 MNHNY and CDR2 SVGAGI (reference sequence). The CDR3 DNA sequence: TGTGCCAGCAGAGATATGGAGACCCAGTACTTC. Translating it yields CASRDMETQYF.

This clonotype was picked up one time. The CDR3 loop is CASSSGHPEDLAGGPNTGELFF. CDR3 DNA sequence: TGCGCCAGCAGCTCCGGCCACCCCGAGGATCTAGCGGGGGGTCCGAACACCGGGGAGCTGTTTTTT. The V and J genes are TRBV5-1 and TRBJ2-2, with 11 nucleotides matching TRBD2. The CDR3 length is 22 residues. J gave up 0 bases and V 3 bases, and 19 bases lay outside the gene matches. Germline CDR1 SGHRS, CDR2 YFSETQ.

In nucleotides, the CDR3 is TGTGCCAGCAGCCAAGAGCAGGGGTCGGTGAGCCAGTACTTC. It yields the protein CASSQEQGSVSQYF. The V gene is TRBV11-2, the J gene TRBJ2-5; weak D call: TRBD1 (6 bases). Trimming took 5 bases from V and 10 from J, leaving 20 bases between them. The CDR3 extends over 14 amino acids. In germline, CDR1 is SGHAT, CDR2 FQNNGV.

Remarks on this clonotype: The junction differs from germline at one of its ends, possibly a read error. The chain uses TRBV12-3 or TRBV12-4 and TRBJ2-7; D is perhaps TRBD1 (6 bases). CDR3 length equals 13 residues. CDR3 DNA sequence: TGTGCCAGCAGTAACAGGGTCTCCAACGAGCAGTACTTC. This encodes CASSNRVSNEQYF.

This clonotype was counted at least ten times. The V and J genes are TRBV20-1 and TRBJ2-1; D is uncertain. The V and J ends lost 1 base and 10 bases respectively, with 8 bases between them. The CDR3 has 11 amino acids. Germline V gene sequence: CDR1 DFQATT, CDR2 SNEGSKA (reference sequence). In DNA, the CDR3 is TGCAGTGCTAGAGCGGTGCCGGAGCAGTTCTTC. This encodes CSARAVPEQFF.

The rearrangement joins TRBV30 to TRBJ2-6; the D is unclear. With 2 bases removed from V and 6 bases from J, the gap between germline ends came to 5 bases. This CDR3 contains 12 residues. Germline lookup yields CDR1 GTSNPN and CDR2 SVGIG (reference sequence). CDR3 bases: TGTGCCTGGAGTCTTTTGGCCAACGTCCTGACTTTC. This gives the protein CAWSLLANVLTF.

This clonotype showed up just a few times. The chain joins TRBV7-2 to TRBJ2-5; 7 nucleotides align to TRBD1. Trimming at V came to 4 bases and at J to 3 bases, leaving 8 bases not matched to a gene. This CDR3 region has 15 residues. CDR1 is SGHTA, CDR2 FQGNSA, per germline. The CDR3 reads CASSWTGTVKETQYF. The DNA for the CDR3 is TGTGCCAGCAGCTGGACCGGGACAGTGAAAGAGACCCAGTACTTC.

The chain uses TRBV15 and TRBJ2-7; D unresolved. The CDR3 runs to 14 residues. V was cut by 0 bases and J by 4 bases, with 10 bases left in between. Germline assignment: CDR1 LNHNV and CDR2 YYDKDF (reference sequence). The CDR3 nucleotides read TGTGCCACCAGCAGAGAGGAAGGAACTTACGAGCAGTACTTC. Protein product: CATSREEGTYEQYF.

J is TRBJ2-7 and V is TRBV7-2; 8 bases align to TRBD1. The germline gives CDR1 SGHTA, CDR2 FQGNSA. This CDR3 region has 15 residues. With 5 bases clipped from V and 5 bases from J, the junction kept 11 bases outside the gene matches. This CDR3 is CASSPGTGGGNEQYF. For the CDR3, the DNA is TGTGCCAGCAGCCCTGGGACAGGCGGAGGCAACGAGCAGTACTTC.

This chain links TRBV10-3 with TRBJ2-1; 8 bases are a match to TRBD2. V lost 4 bases, J lost 0 bases, and 8 bases stayed unmatched. The CDR3 has 17 residues. Germline lookup yields CDR1 ENHRY and CDR2 SYGVKD. In DNA form, the CDR3 reads TGTGCCATCAGTGTGACGGGAGGGGCTAGCTCCTACAATGAGCAGTTCTTC. It encodes CAISVTGGASSYNEQFF.

This clonotype was seen only a few times. The V and J genes are TRBV2 and TRBJ2-1, with 14 bases lining up with TRBD2. CDR3 size: 19 residues. Germline CDR1 reads SNHLY; CDR2 reads FYNNEI. The ends lost 3 bases at V and 4 bases at J; junction bases unmatched: 11. The CDR3 DNA sequence: TGTGCCAGCAGTGAGGGACTAGCGGGGGCGGGAGGTTTATACAATGAGCAGTTCTTC. Translated, it gives CASSEGLAGAGGLYNEQFF.

The chain uses TRBV21-1 and TRBJ2-4; TRBD1, the table's D call, lacks a check against the DNA. TRBV21-1 is described as a pseudogene. The CDR3 contains 13 residues. This CDR3 is CASSKALGRGLYF. CDR3 bases: TGTGCCAGCAGCAAAGCGCTTGGCAGGGGGTTGTACTTC.

This clonotype was counted only a few times. The V gene is TRBV12-5, the J gene TRBJ2-1; D possibly uses TRBD1 or TRBD2 (5 bases each). Trimming took 4 bases from V and 15 from J, leaving 25 bases between them. This CDR3 has 15 residues. CDR1 LGHNT and CDR2 FRNRAP come from the germline V gene. CDR3 sequence (DNA): TGTGCTAGTGGTTGGACCACGAATGTCCGGGACCAGCGGTTCTTC. Translating it yields CASGWTTNVRDQRFF.

This clonotype has just a few counts. This chain connects TRBV6-6 to TRBJ2-2; the D gene is possibly TRBD2 (7 bases). Germline CDR1 is MNHNY and CDR2 is SVGAGI (reference sequence). Trimming stripped 0 bases from V and 2 bases from J, with 10 bases between. This CDR3 spans 16 amino acids. This CDR3 reads CASSYSGGANTGELFF. The CDR3 DNA follows: TGTGCCAGCAGTTACTCTGGGGGGGCAAACACCGGGGAGCTGTTTTTT.

As for this clonotype: A much more abundant neighbour one base away suggests this may be a read error. The CDR3 nucleotides read TGTGCCAGCACCCCGGATTGGGACTACAATGAGCAGTACTTC. This gives the protein CASTPDWDYNEQYF. The rearrangement links TRBV7-2 to TRBJ2-1, with TRBD2 matching over 7 bases. The tail of the sequence fits TRBJ2-7 better, so the J call may be wrong. Germline V gene sequence: CDR1 SGHTA, CDR2 FQGNSA. The CDR3 runs 14 residues.

The CDR3 sequence is CASGGVTSTQETQYF. The CDR3 coding sequence is TGCGCCAGCGGCGGGGTGACTTCGACCCAAGAGACCCAGTACTTC. V and J are TRBV5-1 and TRBJ2-5, with a possible D match to TRBD2 (6 bases). The CDR3 totals 15 residues. Germline CDR1 reads SGHRS; CDR2 reads YFSETQ. Trimming left V 7 bases short and J 1 base short, with 17 bases between.

The rearrangement joins TRBV20-1 to TRBJ2-7, with TRBD1 matching 7 bases. Germline V gene sequence: CDR1 DFQATT, CDR2 SNEGSKA (reference sequence). The CDR3 spans 14 residues. Germline trimming cut 2 bases from V and 3 bases from J; bases unmatched to any gene: 7. CDR3 DNA: TGCAGTGCTAGAACCCCGACAGGGAACTACGAGCAGTACTTC. Encoded protein: CSARTPTGNYEQYF.

The V and J genes are TRBV18 and TRBJ2-1, with 8 bases matching TRBD2. CDR1 KGHSH and CDR2 LQKENI come from the germline V gene. Germline trimming cut 3 bases from V and 10 bases from J; bases unmatched to any gene: 11. The CDR3 consists of 15 residues. CDR3 coding DNA: TGTGCCAGCTCACCGCGAGCGGGGGCCTCGGGGGAGCAGTTCTTC. Translating it yields CASSPRAGASGEQFF. Variable domain in full (rest from reference TRBV18 and TRBJ2-1): NAGVMQNPRHLVRRRGQEARLRCSPMKGHSHVYWYRQLPEEGLKFMVYLQKENIIDESGMPKERFSAEFPKEGPSILRIQQVVRGDSAAYFCASSPRAGASGEQFFGPGTRLTVL.